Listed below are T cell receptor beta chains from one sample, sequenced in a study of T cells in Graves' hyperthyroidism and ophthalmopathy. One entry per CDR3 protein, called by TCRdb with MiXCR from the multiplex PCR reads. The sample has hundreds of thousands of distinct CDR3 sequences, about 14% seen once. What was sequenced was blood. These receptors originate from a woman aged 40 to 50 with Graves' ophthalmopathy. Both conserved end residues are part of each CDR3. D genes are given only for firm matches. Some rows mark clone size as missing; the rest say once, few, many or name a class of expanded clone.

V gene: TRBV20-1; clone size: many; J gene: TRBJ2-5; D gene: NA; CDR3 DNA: TGCAGTGCTAGACGGCTTCAAGAGACCCAGTACTTC; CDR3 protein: CSARRLQETQYF
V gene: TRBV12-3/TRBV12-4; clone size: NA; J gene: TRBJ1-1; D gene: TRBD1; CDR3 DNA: TGTGCCAGCACCCCTTCGGACAGGGCGAACACTGAAGCTTTCTTT; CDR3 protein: CASTPSDRANTEAFF
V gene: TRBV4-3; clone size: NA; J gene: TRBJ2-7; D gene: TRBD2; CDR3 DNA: TGCGCCAGCAGCCTTATCGGACTAGCGGTTACCTACGAGCAGTACTTC; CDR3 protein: CASSLIGLAVTYEQYF
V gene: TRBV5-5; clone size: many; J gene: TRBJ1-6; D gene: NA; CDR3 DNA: TGTGCCAGCAGCTTGGAGGGGACTCCCAATTCACCCCTCCACTTT; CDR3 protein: CASSLEGTPNSPLHF
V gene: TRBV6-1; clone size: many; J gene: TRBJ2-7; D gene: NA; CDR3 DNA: TGTGCCAGCAGGAGACAGGAGCCAACCTACAAGCAGTACTTC; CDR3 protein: CASRRQEPTYKQYF
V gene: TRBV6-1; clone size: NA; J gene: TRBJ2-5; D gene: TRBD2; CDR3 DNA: TGTGCCAGCAGTCGGACTAGCGGGATTGGAGAGACCCAGTACTTC; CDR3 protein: CASSRTSGIGETQYF
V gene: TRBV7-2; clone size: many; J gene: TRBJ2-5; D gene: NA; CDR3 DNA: TGTGCCAGCAGCTTAGATGGTACTCAAGAGACCCAGTACTTC; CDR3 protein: CASSLDGTQETQYF
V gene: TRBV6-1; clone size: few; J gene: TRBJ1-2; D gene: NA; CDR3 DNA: TGTGCCAGCAGTGCTCAGGATCTTAGCTATGGCTACACCTTC; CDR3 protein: CASSAQDLSYGYTF
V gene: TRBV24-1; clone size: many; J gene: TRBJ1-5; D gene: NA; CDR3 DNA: TGTGCCACCAGTGATAGGGTGGGTCAGCCCCAGCATTTT; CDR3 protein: CATSDRVGQPQHF
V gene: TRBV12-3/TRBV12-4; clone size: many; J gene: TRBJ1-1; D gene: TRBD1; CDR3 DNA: TGTGCCAGCATCTATACAGGGGGATTCACTGAAGCTTTCTTT; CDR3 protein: CASIYTGGFTEAFF
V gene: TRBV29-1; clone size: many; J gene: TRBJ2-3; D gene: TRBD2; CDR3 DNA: TGCAGCGCACTAGCGGGAGGGGGGGCAGATACGCAGTATTTT; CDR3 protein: CSALAGGGADTQYF
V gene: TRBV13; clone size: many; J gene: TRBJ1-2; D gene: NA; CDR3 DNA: TGTGCCAGCAGCTTAGGCCACAGACCTGATGGCTACACCTTC; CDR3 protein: CASSLGHRPDGYTF
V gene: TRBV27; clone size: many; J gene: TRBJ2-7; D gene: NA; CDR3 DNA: TGTGCCAGCAGTCGACTCGGGGGCGAGCAGTACTTC; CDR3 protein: CASSRLGGEQYF
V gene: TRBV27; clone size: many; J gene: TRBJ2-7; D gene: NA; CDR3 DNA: TGTGCCAGCAGTTTCCTCGACCGGACCTACGAGCAGTACTTC; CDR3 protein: CASSFLDRTYEQYF
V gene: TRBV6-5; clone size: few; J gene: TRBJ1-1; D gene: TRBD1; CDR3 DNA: TGTGCCAGCAGTTACTCGCAACAGGGGGGGAACACTGAAGCTTTCTTT; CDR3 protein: CASSYSQQGGNTEAFF
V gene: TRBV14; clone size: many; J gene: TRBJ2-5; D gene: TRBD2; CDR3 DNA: TGTGCCAGCAGCCAGGAGCGGGAGGGAACGTACCAAGAGACCCAGTACTTC; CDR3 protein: CASSQEREGTYQETQYF
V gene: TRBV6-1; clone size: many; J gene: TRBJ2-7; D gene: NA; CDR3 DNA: TGTGCCAGCAGTAGGACTACAGGGGTCGAGCAGTACTTC; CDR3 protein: CASSRTTGVEQYF
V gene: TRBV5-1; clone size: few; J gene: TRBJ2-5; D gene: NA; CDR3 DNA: TGCGCCAGCAGCTTGGATGGGAAGACCCAGTACTTC; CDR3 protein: CASSLDGKTQYF
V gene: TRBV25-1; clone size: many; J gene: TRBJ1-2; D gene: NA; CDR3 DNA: TGTGCCAGCAGCAGGGAAAACTATGGCTACACCTTC; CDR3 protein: CASSRENYGYTF
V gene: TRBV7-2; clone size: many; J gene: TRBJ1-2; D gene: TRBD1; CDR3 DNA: TGTGCCAGCAGCACAAACAGGGGTTCCTATGGCTACACCTTC; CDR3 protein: CASSTNRGSYGYTF
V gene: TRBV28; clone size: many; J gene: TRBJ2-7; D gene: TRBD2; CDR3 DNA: TGTGCCAGCAGTTTCGGGGCGGGGACTAGCGGGAGGAGTTGGGTCTACGAGCAGTACTTC; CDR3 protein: CASSFGAGTSGRSWVYEQYF
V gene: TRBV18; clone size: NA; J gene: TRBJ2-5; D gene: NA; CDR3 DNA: TGTGCCAGCTCAGAGACCGGGAGTCGGGAGACCCAGTACTTC; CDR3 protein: CASSETGSRETQYF
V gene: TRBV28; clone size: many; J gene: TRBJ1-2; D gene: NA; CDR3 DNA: TGTGCCAGCAACAAGGGGGACAACTATGGCTACACCTTC; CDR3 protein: CASNKGDNYGYTF
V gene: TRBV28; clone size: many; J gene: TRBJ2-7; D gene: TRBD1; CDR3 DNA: TGTGCCAGCAGGAAACAGGGGGCCTACGAGCAGTACTTC; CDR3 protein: CASRKQGAYEQYF
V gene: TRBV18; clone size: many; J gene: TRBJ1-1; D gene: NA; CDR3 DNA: TGTGCCAGCTCACCAAAGGAAAGGAACACTGAAGCTTTCTTT; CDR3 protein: CASSPKERNTEAFF
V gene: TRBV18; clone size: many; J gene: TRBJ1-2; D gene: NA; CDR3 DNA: TGTGCCAGCTCACCACCTGAGGGGAACGGGGACTATGGCTACACCTTC; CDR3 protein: CASSPPEGNGDYGYTF
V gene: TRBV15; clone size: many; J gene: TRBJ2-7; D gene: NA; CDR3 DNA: TGTGCCACCAGCCCTAGTCGGGATTTGGCCTACGAGCAGTACTTC; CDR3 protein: CATSPSRDLAYEQYF
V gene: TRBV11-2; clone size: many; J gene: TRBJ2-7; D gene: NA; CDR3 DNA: TGTGCCAGCAGCTCCCGGTACGACTTCTACGAGCAGTACTTC; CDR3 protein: CASSSRYDFYEQYF
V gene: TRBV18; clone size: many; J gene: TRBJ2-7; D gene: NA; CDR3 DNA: TGTGCCAGCTCATCGGAGGGCACCAACGAGCAGTACTTC; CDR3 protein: CASSSEGTNEQYF
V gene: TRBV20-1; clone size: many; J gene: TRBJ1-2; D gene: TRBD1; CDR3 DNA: TGCAGTGCTAGAGTGTCGGAGACAGGGGGCTATGGCTACACCTTC; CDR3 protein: CSARVSETGGYGYTF
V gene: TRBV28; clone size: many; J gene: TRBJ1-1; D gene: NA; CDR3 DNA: TGTGCCAGCAGTTTATTTCCAGGGACACTCGCCACTGAAGCTTTCTTT; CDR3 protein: CASSLFPGTLATEAFF
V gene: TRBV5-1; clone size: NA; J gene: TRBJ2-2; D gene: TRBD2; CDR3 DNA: TGCGCCAGCAGCTTGGAACTAGCGGGAGGCCCCGGGGAGCTGTTTTTT; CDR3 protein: CASSLELAGGPGELFF
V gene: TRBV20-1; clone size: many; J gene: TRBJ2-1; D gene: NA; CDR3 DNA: TGCAGTGCTAGAGGAGGTAGCGCCTCCTACAATGAGCAGTTCTTC; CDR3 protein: CSARGGSASYNEQFF
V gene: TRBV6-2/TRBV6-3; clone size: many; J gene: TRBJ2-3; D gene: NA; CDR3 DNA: TGTGCCAGCGGACGATTAGCTACGAGGGATACGCAGTATTTT; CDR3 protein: CASGRLATRDTQYF
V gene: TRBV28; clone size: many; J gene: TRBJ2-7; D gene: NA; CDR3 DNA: TGTGCCAGCAGTCCGAACACAGGTGGGCAGAACTCCTACGAGCAGTACTTC; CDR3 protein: CASSPNTGGQNSYEQYF
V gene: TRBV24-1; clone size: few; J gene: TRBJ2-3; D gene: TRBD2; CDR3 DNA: TGTGCCACCCAAGTAGCGGGAGGCACAGATACGCAGTATTTT; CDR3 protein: CATQVAGGTDTQYF
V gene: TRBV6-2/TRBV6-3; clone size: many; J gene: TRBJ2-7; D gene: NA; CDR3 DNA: TGTGCCAGCAGCCCCTGGGGGCAGCCGGCGGGAGAGCAGTACTTC; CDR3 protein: CASSPWGQPAGEQYF
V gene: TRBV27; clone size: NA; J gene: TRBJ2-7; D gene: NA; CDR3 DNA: TGTGCCAGCAGTTTATCCCCCGTTGGATACGAGCAGTACTTC; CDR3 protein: CASSLSPVGYEQYF
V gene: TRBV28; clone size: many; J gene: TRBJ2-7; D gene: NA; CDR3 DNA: TGTGCCAGCAGTCCGAATGGGTTAAACGAGCAGTACTTC; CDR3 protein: CASSPNGLNEQYF
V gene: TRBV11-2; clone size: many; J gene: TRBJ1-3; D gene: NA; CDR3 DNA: TGTGCCAGCAGCCGAGGGGTAAACACCATATATTTT; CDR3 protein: CASSRGVNTIYF
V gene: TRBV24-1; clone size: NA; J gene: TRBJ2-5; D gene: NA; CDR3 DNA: TGTGCCACCAGTCCCCGCGGTACCCAAGAGACCCAGTACTTC; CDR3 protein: CATSPRGTQETQYF